This T cell receptor beta chain appears in the sequencing data of a study of T cell responses to AZD1222 COVID-19 vaccine. Germline-derived CDR1 and CDR2 are LGHDT and YNNKEL (reference sequence). The CDR3 length is 15 residues. Trimming shortened V by 6 bases and J by 2 bases, and 15 bases separated the two germline ends. The assay was immunoSEQ multiplex PCR, and TCRdb's table has in-frame clones only and misses some. The table lists 95,000 to 150,000 clones, about 87% of them singletons, with 4.4% in the top ten. This clone appeared once. Sequenced here: peripheral blood, sampled on day 0 of AZD1222 vaccination. This chain links TRBV3-1 (or the pseudogene TRBV3-2) with TRBJ2-3; possibly TRBD2 for D (7 bases). The receptor was isolated from an adult in good health. CDR3 nucleotides: TGTGCCAGCAGACATTCGGGGGGCCCCACAGATACGCAGTATTTT. Amino acid sequence: CASRHSGGPTDTQYF.